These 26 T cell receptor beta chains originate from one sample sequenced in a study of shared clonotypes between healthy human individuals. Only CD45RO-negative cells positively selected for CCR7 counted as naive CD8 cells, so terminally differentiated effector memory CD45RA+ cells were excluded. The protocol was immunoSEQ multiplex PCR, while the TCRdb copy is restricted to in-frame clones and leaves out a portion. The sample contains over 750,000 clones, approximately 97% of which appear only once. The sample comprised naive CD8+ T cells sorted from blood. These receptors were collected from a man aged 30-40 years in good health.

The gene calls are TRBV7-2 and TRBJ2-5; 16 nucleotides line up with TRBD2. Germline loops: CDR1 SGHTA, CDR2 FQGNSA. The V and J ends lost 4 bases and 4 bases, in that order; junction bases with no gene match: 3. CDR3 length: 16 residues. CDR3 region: CASSWGLAGGPETQYF. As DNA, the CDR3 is TGTGCCAGCAGCTGGGGACTAGCGGGAGGGCCAGAGACCCAGTACTTC.

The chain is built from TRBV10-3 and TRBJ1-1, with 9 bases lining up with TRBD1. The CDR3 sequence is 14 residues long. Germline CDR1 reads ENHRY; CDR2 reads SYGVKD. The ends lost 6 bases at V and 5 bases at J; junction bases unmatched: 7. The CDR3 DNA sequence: TGTGCCATCAGGAGACAGGGGGAATTGACTGAAGCTTTCTTT. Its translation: CAIRRQGELTEAFF.

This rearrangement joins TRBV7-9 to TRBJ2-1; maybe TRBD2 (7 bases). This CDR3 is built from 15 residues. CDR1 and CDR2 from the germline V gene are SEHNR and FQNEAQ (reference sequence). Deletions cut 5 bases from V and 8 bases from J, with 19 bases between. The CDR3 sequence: CASSLRGQTIDEQFF. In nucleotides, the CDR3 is TGTGCCAGCAGCCTGCGGGGGCAGACCATCGATGAGCAGTTCTTC.

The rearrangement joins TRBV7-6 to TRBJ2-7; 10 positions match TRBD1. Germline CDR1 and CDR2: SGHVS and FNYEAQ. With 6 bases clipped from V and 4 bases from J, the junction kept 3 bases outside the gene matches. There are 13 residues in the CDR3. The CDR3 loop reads CASSRTGGYEQYF. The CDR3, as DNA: TGTGCCAGCAGTCGGACAGGGGGGTACGAGCAGTACTTC.

The DNA for the CDR3 is TGTGCCAGCTACGACGGGAATCCCTTCCCCACCGGGGAGCTGTTTTTT. Protein product: CASYDGNPFPTGELFF. V gene TRBV18 combines with J gene TRBJ2-2, with D tentatively TRBD2 (5 bases). CDR3 size: 16 residues. Germline-derived CDR1 and CDR2 are KGHSH and LQKENI. Trimming removed 7 bases from V and 4 bases from J, with 19 bases in between.

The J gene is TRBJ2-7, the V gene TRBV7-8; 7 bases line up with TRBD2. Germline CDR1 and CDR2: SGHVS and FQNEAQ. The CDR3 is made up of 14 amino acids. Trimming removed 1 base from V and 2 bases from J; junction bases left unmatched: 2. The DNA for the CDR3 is TGTGCCAGCAGCTTAGGACGGGAGGCCTACGAGCAGTACTTC. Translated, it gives CASSLGREAYEQYF.

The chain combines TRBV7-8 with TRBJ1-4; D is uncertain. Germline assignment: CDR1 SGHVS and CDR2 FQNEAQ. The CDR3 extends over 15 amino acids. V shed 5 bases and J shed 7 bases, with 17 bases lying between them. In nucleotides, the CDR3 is TGTGCCAGCAGCCCCCGGCCCCGAGCCCTTGAAAAACTGTTTTTT. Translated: CASSPRPRALEKLFF.

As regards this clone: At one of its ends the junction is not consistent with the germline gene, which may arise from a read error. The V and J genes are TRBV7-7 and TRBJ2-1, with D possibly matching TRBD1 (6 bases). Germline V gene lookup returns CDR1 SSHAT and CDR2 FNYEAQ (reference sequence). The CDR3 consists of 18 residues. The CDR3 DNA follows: TGTGCTAGCAGCCCCAGATACCGAGGGGGAGCCCAATACAATGAGCAGTTCTTC. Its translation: CASSPRYRGGAQYNEQFF.

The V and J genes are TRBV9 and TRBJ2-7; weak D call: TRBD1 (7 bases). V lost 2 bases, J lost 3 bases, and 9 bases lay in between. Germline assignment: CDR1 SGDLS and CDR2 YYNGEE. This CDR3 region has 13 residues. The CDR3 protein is CASSVQGGYEQYF. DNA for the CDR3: TGTGCCAGCAGCGTCCAGGGGGGCTACGAGCAGTACTTC.

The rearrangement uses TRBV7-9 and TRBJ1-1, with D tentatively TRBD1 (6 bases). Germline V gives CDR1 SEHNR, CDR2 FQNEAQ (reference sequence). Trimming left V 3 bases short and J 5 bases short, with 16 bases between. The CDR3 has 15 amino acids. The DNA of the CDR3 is TGTGCCAGCAGCTTGCAGACGGGCCAGGGGACTGAAGCTTTCTTT. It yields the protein CASSLQTGQGTEAFF.

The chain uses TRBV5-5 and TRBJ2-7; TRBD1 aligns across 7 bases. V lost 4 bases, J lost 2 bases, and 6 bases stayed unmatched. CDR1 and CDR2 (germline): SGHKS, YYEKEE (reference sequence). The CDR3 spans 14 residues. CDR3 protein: CASSPDDRAYEQYF. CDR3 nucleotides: TGTGCCAGCAGCCCGGACGACAGGGCCTACGAGCAGTACTTC.

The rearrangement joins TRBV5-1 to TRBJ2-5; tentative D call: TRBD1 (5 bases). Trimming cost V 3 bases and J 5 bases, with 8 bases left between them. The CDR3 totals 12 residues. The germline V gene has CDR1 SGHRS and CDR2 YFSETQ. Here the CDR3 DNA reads TGCGCCAGCAGCTCAGGGTTGGAGACCCAGTACTTC. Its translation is CASSSGLETQYF.

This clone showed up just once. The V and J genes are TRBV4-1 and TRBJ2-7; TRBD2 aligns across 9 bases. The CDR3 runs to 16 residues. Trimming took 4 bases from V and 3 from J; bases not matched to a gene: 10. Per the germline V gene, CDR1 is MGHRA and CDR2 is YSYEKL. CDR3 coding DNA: TGCGCCAGCAGCCTCACCTTGACTAGCGGAGTCTACGAGCAGTACTTC. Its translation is CASSLTLTSGVYEQYF.

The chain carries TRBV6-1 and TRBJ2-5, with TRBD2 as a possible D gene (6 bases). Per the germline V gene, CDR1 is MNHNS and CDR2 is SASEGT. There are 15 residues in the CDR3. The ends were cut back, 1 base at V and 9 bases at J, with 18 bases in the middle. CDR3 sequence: CASSEGGVRYSAQYF. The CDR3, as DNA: TGTGCCAGCAGTGAAGGGGGGGTGCGGTATTCGGCCCAGTACTTC.

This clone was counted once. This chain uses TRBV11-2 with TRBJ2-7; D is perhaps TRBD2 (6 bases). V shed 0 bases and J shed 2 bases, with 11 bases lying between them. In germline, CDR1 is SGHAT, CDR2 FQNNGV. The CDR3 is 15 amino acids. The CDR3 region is CASSLDPPGAYEQYF. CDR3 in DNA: TGTGCCAGCAGCTTAGATCCTCCGGGAGCCTACGAGCAGTACTTC.

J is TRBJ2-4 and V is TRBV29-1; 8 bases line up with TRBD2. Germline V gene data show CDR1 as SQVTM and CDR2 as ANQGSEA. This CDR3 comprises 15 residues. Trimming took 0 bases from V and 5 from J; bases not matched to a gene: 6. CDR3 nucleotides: TGCAGCGTTGAAGAGGGGAGGCGGGAGGAAAACATTCAGTACTTC. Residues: CSVEEGRREENIQYF. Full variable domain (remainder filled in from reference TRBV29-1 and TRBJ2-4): SAVISQKPSRDICQRGTSLTIQCQVDSQVTMMFWYRQQPGQSLTLIATANQGSEATYESGFVIDKFPISRPNLTFSTLTVSNMSPEDSSIYLCSVEEGRREENIQYFGAGTRLSVL.

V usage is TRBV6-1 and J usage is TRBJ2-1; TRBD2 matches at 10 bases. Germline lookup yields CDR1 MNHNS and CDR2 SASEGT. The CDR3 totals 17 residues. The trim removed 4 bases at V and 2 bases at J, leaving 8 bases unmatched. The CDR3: CASSGSGTSAAYNEQFF. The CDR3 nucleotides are TGTGCCAGCAGTGGGTCCGGGACTAGCGCCGCCTACAATGAGCAGTTCTTC.

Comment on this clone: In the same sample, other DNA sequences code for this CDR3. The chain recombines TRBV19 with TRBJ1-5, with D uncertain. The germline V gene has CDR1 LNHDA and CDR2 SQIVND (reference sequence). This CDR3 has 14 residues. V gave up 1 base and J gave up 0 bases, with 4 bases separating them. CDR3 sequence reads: CASSIGYSNQPQHF. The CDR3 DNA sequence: TGTGCCAGTAGTATAGGGTATAGCAATCAGCCCCAGCATTTT.

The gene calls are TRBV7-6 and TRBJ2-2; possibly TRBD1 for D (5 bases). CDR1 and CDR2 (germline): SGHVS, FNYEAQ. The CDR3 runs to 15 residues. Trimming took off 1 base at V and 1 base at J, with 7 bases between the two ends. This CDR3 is CASSLGTLNTGELFF. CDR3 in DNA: TGTGCCAGCAGCTTAGGGACATTGAACACCGGGGAGCTGTTTTTT.

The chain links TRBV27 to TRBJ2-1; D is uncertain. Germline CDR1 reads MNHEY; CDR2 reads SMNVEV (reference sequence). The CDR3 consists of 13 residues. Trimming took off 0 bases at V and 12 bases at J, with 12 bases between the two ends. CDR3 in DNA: TGTGCCAGCAGTTTATCAACGGTTTACGCGCAGTTCTTC. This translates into CASSLSTVYAQFF.

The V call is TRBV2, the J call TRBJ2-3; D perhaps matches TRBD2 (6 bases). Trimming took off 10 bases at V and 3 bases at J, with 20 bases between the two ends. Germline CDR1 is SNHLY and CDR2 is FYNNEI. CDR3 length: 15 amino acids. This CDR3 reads CAKNAGLSRTDTQYF. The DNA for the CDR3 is TGTGCCAAGAACGCTGGACTAAGCAGGACAGATACGCAGTATTTT.

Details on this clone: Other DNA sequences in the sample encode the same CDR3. In nucleotides, the CDR3 is TGTGCCAGCAGCCCCCGGGGACTCTACGAGCAGTACTTC. Amino acids: CASSPRGLYEQYF. The gene calls are TRBV27 and TRBJ2-7; D possibly corresponds to TRBD2 (6 bases). The V and J ends lost 6 bases and 3 bases respectively, with 12 bases between them. The CDR3 contains 13 residues. Germline CDR1 MNHEY, CDR2 SMNVEV (reference sequence).

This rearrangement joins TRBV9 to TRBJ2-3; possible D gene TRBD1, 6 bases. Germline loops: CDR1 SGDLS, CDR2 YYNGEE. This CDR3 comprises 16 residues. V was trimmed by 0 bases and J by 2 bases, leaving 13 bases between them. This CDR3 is CASSVEVGAYTDTQYF. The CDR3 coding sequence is TGTGCCAGCAGCGTAGAAGTGGGGGCCTACACAGATACGCAGTATTTT.

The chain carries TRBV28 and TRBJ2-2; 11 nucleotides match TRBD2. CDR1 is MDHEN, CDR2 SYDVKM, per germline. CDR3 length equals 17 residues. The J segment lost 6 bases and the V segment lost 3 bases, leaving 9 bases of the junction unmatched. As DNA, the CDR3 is TGTGCCAGCAGTTTCGCGCTAGCGGGAGGACGGCCCGGGGAGCTGTTTTTT. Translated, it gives CASSFALAGGRPGELFF.

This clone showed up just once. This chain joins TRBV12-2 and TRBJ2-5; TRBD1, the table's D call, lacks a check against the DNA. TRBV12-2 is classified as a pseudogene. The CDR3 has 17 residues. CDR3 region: CASRLARGRGEAETQYF. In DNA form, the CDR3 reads TGTGCAAGTCGCTTAGCGAGGGGCAGGGGGGAGGCGGAGACCCAGTACTTC.

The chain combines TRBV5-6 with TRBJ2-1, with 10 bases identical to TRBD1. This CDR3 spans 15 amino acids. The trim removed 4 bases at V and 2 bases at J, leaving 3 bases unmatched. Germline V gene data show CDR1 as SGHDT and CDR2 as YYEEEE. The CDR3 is CASSPGQGAYNEQFF. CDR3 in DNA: TGTGCCAGCAGCCCTGGACAGGGGGCCTACAATGAGCAGTTCTTC.